This TCR beta chain derives from a study of blood T cell repertoires in COVID-19. About the research overall: Sites across the United States, Italy and Spain contributed samples from acute and convalescent COVID-19.

Germline CDR1 reads SGHTA; CDR2 reads FQGTGA. V gave up 2 bases and J gave up 2 bases, with 16 bases separating them. The CDR3 consists of 16 residues. Produced via immunoSEQ multiplex PCR; TCRdb's table is partial and in-frame only. The table includes 320,000 or so clones, 85% detected once. The sample taken for sequencing was PBMCs or T cells enriched from blood (not recorded which). This sequence originates from a woman under 40 who had been exposed to COVID-19. This chain uses TRBV7-3 with TRBJ2-7; TRBD2 is a possible D gene (5 bases). CDR3 protein: CASSLDRGAEPYEQYF. The CDR3 DNA is TGTGCCAGCAGCTTAGATCGGGGAGCGGAACCCTACGAGCAGTACTTC.